This T cell receptor beta chain is from a study of CD8 T cells in Susac syndrome. Random hexamers were used to reverse transcribe roughly 0.45 to 1 ug of RNA. Via MiXCR, TCRdb re-called the immunoSEQ multiplex PCR reads, giving one row per CDR3 protein. The sample has hundreds of thousands of distinct CDR3 sequences, 93% seen once. Blood CD8+ and CD4+ T cells underwent high-throughput TCR beta sequencing. The CDR3 is 11 residues long. Between the trimmed V and J ends, which lost 3 bases and 3 bases, there was a span of 4 bases. Germline-derived CDR1 and CDR2 are DFQATT and SNEGSKA (reference sequence).

Sequenced: CD4+ T cells from PBMCs. This clonotype was sampled from a human donor with multiple sclerosis. The chain joins TRBV20-1 to TRBJ2-3; D call uncertain. The CDR3 reads CSASKTDTQYF. The CDR3 DNA reads as TGCAGTGCTAGTAAAACAGATACGCAGTATTTT.